Below, 27 T cell receptor beta chains from the same sample are listed, as sequenced in a study of blood T cell repertoires in COVID-19. The assay was immunoSEQ multiplex PCR, and TCRdb's table has in-frame clones only and misses some. Of more than 200,000 clones in the sample, 88% are singletons; the top ten hold around 2.9%. The sample comprised peripheral blood. The origin of the receptors is a woman in her fifties or sixties with acute or convalescent COVID-19.

This clone has a single count. This chain connects TRBV7-3 to TRBJ1-1, with D tentatively TRBD1 (5 bases). Between the trimmed V and J ends, which lost 4 bases and 6 bases, there was a span of 15 bases. CDR3 length: 14 residues. CDR1 is SGHTA, CDR2 FQGTGA, per germline. The CDR3 DNA is TGTGCCAGCAGCTCGGGCCCGTCGGGGGCTGAAGCTTTCTTT. It is translated as CASSSGPSGAEAFF.

This clone was seen more than once but under ten times. V and J are TRBV28 and TRBJ2-1, with 14 bases matching TRBD2. J was trimmed by 9 bases and V by 8 bases; bases with no gene match: 6. CDR3 length equals 14 residues. Germline-derived CDR1 and CDR2 are MDHEN and SYDVKM. CDR3 residues: CASGTSGSAREQFF. CDR3 DNA sequence: TGTGCCAGCGGGACTAGCGGGAGTGCGCGTGAGCAGTTCTTC.

V gene TRBV7-2 combines with J gene TRBJ1-4, with D perhaps TRBD1 (5 bases). Germline CDR1 SGHTA, CDR2 FQGNSA. Trimming took 8 bases from V and 1 from J, leaving 11 bases between them. The CDR3 loop spans 14 amino acids. CDR3 amino acids: CASSHDRTNEKLFF. Here the CDR3 DNA reads TGTGCCAGCTCTCACGACAGAACTAATGAAAAACTGTTTTTT.

The chain recombines TRBV6-1 with TRBJ2-7, with D uncertain. The V gene lost 3 bases and the J gene lost 6 bases, with 9 bases spanning the gap. Germline assignment: CDR1 MNHNS and CDR2 SASEGT. This CDR3 has 12 amino acids. The CDR3 is CASSEVAVEQYF. For the CDR3, the DNA is TGTGCCAGCAGTGAGGTAGCTGTCGAGCAGTACTTC.

The rearrangement uses TRBV5-1 and TRBJ2-2; 9 bases are a match to TRBD2. Germline-derived CDR1 and CDR2 are SGHRS and YFSETQ. V lost 3 bases to trimming and J lost 5 bases; unmatched junction nucleotides: 8. This CDR3 has 16 amino acids. The CDR3 sequence is CASSSLTSGMTGELFF. The CDR3 region has the DNA TGCGCCAGCAGCTCCCTGACTAGCGGCATGACCGGGGAGCTGTTTTTT. The variable domain in full, with the rest retrieved from reference TRBV5-1 and TRBJ2-2, is KAGVTQTPRYLIKTRGQQVTLSCSPISGHRSVSWYQQTPGQGLQFLFEYFSETQRNKGNFPGRFSGRQFSNSRSEMNVSTLELGDSALYLCASSSLTSGMTGELFFGEGSRLTVL.

V is TRBV5-4 and J is TRBJ1-1, with D tentatively TRBD1 (5 bases). CDR1 is SGHNT, CDR2 YYREEE, per germline (reference sequence). V was shortened by 5 bases and J by 1 base, with 6 bases between the two germline ends. The CDR3 length is 12 residues. CDR3 DNA: TGTGCCAGCAGAAGGGGGAACACTGAAGCTTTCTTT. It specifies CASRRGNTEAFF. The entire variable domain, with the rest obtained from reference TRBV5-4 and TRBJ1-1, is as follows: ETGVTQSPTHLIKTRGQQVTLRCSSQSGHNTVSWYQQALGQGPQFIFQYYREEENGRGNFPPRFSGLQFPNYSSELNVNALELDDSALYLCASRRGNTEAFFGQGTRLTVV.

This CDR3 reads CGQGDSNQPQHF. In DNA form, the CDR3 reads TGTGGACAGGGTGATAGCAATCAGCCCCAGCATTTT. This sequence joins TRBV2 and TRBJ1-5; 7 bases align to TRBD1. The CDR3 has 12 amino acids. Looked up from germline, CDR1 is SNHLY and CDR2 is FYNNEI.

The V gene is TRBV28, the J gene TRBJ2-7; TRBD2 matches at 12 bases. The CDR3 runs to 16 residues. Germline V gives CDR1 MDHEN, CDR2 SYDVKM. With 4 bases clipped from V and 2 bases from J, the junction kept 6 bases outside the gene matches. The CDR3 region is CASSSPGLAGTYEQYF. Written as DNA, the CDR3 is TGTGCCAGCAGTTCCCCAGGACTAGCGGGGACCTACGAGCAGTACTTC.

The chain uses TRBV10-3 and TRBJ1-1, with TRBD1 as a possible D gene (5 bases). The CDR3 covers 16 residues. Germline V CDR1 and CDR2: ENHRY, SYGVKD. The germline V and J ends were trimmed by 6 bases and 3 bases, with 20 bases remaining between them. The DNA of the CDR3 is TGTGCCATCAGCGGGGGGTATATGGGTCTCTACACTGAAGCTTTCTTT. The encoded protein is CAISGGYMGLYTEAFF.

The chain employs TRBV19 and TRBJ1-4, with a tentative D call TRBD1 (5 bases). Trimming removed 4 bases at V and 4 bases at J, with 10 bases between. The CDR3 totals 14 residues. CDR1 and CDR2 (germline): LNHDA, SQIVND (reference sequence). CDR3 sequence (DNA): TGTGCCAGTAGTACGGAGGGACTTAATGAAAAACTGTTTTTT. It codes for CASSTEGLNEKLFF.

V gene TRBV7-6 combines with J gene TRBJ2-5; D gene ambiguous. Germline loops: CDR1 SGHVS, CDR2 FNYEAQ. This CDR3 is 14 amino acids long. Trimming took 2 bases from V and 3 from J, leaving 10 bases between them. The CDR3 loop reads CASSLTEIKETQYF. DNA for the CDR3: TGTGCCAGCAGCTTAACAGAAATTAAAGAGACCCAGTACTTC.

The V call is TRBV5-6, the J call TRBJ2-7, with D maybe TRBD2 (6 bases). Deletions cut 3 bases from V and 12 bases from J, with 19 bases between. The CDR3 has 13 amino acids. Germline V gene data show CDR1 as SGHDT and CDR2 as YYEEEE. The CDR3 is CASSYVGRDSTYF. DNA for the CDR3: TGTGCCAGCAGCTACGTTGGCCGGGACTCCACGTACTTC.

The V gene is TRBV27, the J gene TRBJ1-6, with 7 bases matching TRBD1. V dropped 2 bases and J dropped 8; count of bases not matched to a gene: 3. The CDR3 loop spans 14 amino acids. Germline V gene lookup returns CDR1 MNHEY and CDR2 SMNVEV (reference sequence). The CDR3 region is CASSLGQEHSPLHF. CDR3 coding DNA: TGTGCCAGCAGTTTAGGACAGGAGCATTCACCCCTCCACTTT.

The chain recombines TRBV5-1 with TRBJ2-5; TRBD2 agrees at 8 bases. The CDR3 extends over 15 amino acids. The V and J ends lost 0 bases and 7 bases, in that order; junction bases with no gene match: 8. Germline CDR1 SGHRS, CDR2 YFSETQ. The CDR3 nucleotides are TGCGCCAGCAGCTTGGGTAGCGGGGCGTCGGGGACCCAGTACTTC. This sequence encodes CASSLGSGASGTQYF.

The V and J genes are TRBV25-1 and TRBJ2-5; 10 bases fit TRBD2. This CDR3 region has 14 residues. From germline, CDR1 is MGHDK and CDR2 SYGVNS. After removal of 3 bases from V and 8 bases from J, the junction contained 6 bases not matched to a gene. Written as DNA, the CDR3 is TGTGCCAGCAGTGATTACGTAGCGGGAGGTACCCAGTACTTC. This encodes CASSDYVAGGTQYF. Complete variable domain (other parts from reference TRBV25-1 and TRBJ2-5): EADIYQTPRYLVIGTGKKITLECSQTMGHDKMYWYQQDPGMELHLIHYSYGVNSTEKGDLSSESTVSRIRTEHFPLTLESARPSHTSQYLCASSDYVAGGTQYFGPGTRLLVL.

The chain links TRBV7-3 to TRBJ2-1; 7 positions agree with TRBD2. Germline V CDR1 and CDR2: SGHTA, FQGTGA. The CDR3 sequence is 14 residues long. Trimming removed 3 bases from V and 6 bases from J; junction bases left unmatched: 5. CDR3 coding DNA: TGTGCCAGCAGCTTTGGCGGGGGAGGCAATGAGCAGTTCTTC. Translating it yields CASSFGGGGNEQFF.

The V and J genes are TRBV27 and TRBJ2-1, with a tentative D call TRBD1 (5 bases). This CDR3 comprises 15 residues. Germline V gene lookup returns CDR1 MNHEY and CDR2 SMNVEV (reference sequence). Trimming took 0 bases from V and 0 from J, leaving 6 bases between them. As DNA, the CDR3 is TGTGCCAGCAGTTTATCACAGGTCTCCTACAATGAGCAGTTCTTC. Encoded protein: CASSLSQVSYNEQFF.

This sequence joins TRBV18 and TRBJ1-2; tentative D call: TRBD1 (6 bases). CDR1 and CDR2 from the germline V gene are KGHSH and LQKENI. CDR3 size: 15 residues. The V gene lost 2 bases and the J gene lost 4 bases, with 14 bases spanning the gap. DNA of the CDR3: TGTGCCAGCTCACCAAGCCGGACAGAAGTCTATGGCTACACCTTC. It translates to CASSPSRTEVYGYTF.

V and J are TRBV6-6 and TRBJ2-7, with TRBD1 identical over 8 bases. With V trimmed by 6 bases and J by 3 bases, 13 bases remained unmatched. Germline CDR1 and CDR2: MNHNY and SVGAGI (reference sequence). CDR3 length: 16 amino acids. DNA of the CDR3: TGTGCCAGCAGATTATACAGGGGGAGTATTGTCTACGAGCAGTACTTC. Amino acids: CASRLYRGSIVYEQYF.

The J gene is TRBJ2-3, the V gene TRBV9, with a tentative D call TRBD2 (6 bases). Trimming cost V 6 bases and J 2 bases, with 13 bases left between them. Per the germline V gene, CDR1 is SGDLS and CDR2 is YYNGEE. The CDR3 sequence is 14 residues long. The CDR3 nucleotides are TGTGCCAGCACCAAGGCGGGAAACACAGATACGCAGTATTTT. It translates to CASTKAGNTDTQYF.

The chain has TRBV10-2 and TRBJ1-4, with TRBD1 matching 8 bases. V gave up 7 bases and J gave up 0 bases; unmatched junction bases: 7. The CDR3 covers 16 residues. Germline CDR1 WSHSY, CDR2 SAAADI. The CDR3 here is CASKGQGGATNEKLFF. For the CDR3, the DNA is TGCGCCAGCAAAGGACAGGGTGGGGCAACTAATGAAAAACTGTTTTTT.

This chain links TRBV3-1 (or the pseudogene TRBV3-2) with TRBJ1-3, with D hard to call. The CDR3 consists of 13 residues. Germline CDR1 and CDR2: LGHDT and YNNKEL (reference sequence). The V end lost 4 bases, the J end lost 4 bases, and 8 bases lay between the germline ends. The CDR3 sequence is CASSLTYGNTIYF. DNA for the CDR3: TGTGCCAGCAGCCTCACCTACGGAAACACCATATATTTT.

The chain uses TRBV5-6 and TRBJ2-2; no clear D gene. The V gene lost 3 bases and the J gene lost 5 bases, with 5 bases spanning the gap. The CDR3 extends over 12 amino acids. Germline V gene lookup returns CDR1 SGHDT and CDR2 YYEEEE. The CDR3: CASSSRTGELFF. The CDR3 DNA reads as TGTGCCAGCAGCTCCAGAACCGGGGAGCTGTTTTTT.

V gene TRBV6-5 combines with J gene TRBJ1-2; a possible D gene is TRBD1 (6 bases). Trimming took off 2 bases at V and 7 bases at J, with 17 bases between the two ends. This CDR3 has 15 residues. Germline V CDR1 and CDR2: MNHEY, SVGAGI. The CDR3 loop reads CASSYEQGYAGGYTF. CDR3 DNA sequence: TGTGCCAGCAGTTACGAACAGGGTTATGCTGGTGGCTACACCTTC.

This chain connects TRBV27 to TRBJ1-2, with D perhaps TRBD1 (6 bases). The ends were cut back, 0 bases at V and 2 bases at J, with 10 bases in the middle. Germline CDR1 and CDR2: MNHEY and SMNVEV (reference sequence). The CDR3 runs 15 residues. The CDR3 protein is CASSLSPTGNYGYTF. Here the CDR3 DNA reads TGTGCCAGCAGTTTATCCCCTACAGGGAACTATGGCTACACCTTC.

V usage is TRBV7-3 and J usage is TRBJ2-1; TRBD2 aligns across 13 bases. Germline V gives CDR1 SGHTA, CDR2 FQGTGA. The CDR3 runs to 15 residues. The ends lost 5 bases at V and 8 bases at J; junction bases unmatched: 6. CDR3 nucleotides: TGTGCCAGCAGCAGGACTAGCGGGGGCATTTATGAGCAGTTCTTC. Its protein is CASSRTSGGIYEQFF.

The V and J genes are TRBV4-1 and TRBJ2-7; a weak D match, TRBD1 (6 bases). V dropped 4 bases and J dropped 4 bases, with 23 bases sitting between them. The germline V gene encodes CDR1 MGHRA and CDR2 YSYEKL. The CDR3 has 17 residues. The CDR3 DNA reads as TGCGCCAGCAGCCCACAACATAGAAAACTCAGGGGTTACGAGCAGTACTTC. Translated, it gives CASSPQHRKLRGYEQYF.